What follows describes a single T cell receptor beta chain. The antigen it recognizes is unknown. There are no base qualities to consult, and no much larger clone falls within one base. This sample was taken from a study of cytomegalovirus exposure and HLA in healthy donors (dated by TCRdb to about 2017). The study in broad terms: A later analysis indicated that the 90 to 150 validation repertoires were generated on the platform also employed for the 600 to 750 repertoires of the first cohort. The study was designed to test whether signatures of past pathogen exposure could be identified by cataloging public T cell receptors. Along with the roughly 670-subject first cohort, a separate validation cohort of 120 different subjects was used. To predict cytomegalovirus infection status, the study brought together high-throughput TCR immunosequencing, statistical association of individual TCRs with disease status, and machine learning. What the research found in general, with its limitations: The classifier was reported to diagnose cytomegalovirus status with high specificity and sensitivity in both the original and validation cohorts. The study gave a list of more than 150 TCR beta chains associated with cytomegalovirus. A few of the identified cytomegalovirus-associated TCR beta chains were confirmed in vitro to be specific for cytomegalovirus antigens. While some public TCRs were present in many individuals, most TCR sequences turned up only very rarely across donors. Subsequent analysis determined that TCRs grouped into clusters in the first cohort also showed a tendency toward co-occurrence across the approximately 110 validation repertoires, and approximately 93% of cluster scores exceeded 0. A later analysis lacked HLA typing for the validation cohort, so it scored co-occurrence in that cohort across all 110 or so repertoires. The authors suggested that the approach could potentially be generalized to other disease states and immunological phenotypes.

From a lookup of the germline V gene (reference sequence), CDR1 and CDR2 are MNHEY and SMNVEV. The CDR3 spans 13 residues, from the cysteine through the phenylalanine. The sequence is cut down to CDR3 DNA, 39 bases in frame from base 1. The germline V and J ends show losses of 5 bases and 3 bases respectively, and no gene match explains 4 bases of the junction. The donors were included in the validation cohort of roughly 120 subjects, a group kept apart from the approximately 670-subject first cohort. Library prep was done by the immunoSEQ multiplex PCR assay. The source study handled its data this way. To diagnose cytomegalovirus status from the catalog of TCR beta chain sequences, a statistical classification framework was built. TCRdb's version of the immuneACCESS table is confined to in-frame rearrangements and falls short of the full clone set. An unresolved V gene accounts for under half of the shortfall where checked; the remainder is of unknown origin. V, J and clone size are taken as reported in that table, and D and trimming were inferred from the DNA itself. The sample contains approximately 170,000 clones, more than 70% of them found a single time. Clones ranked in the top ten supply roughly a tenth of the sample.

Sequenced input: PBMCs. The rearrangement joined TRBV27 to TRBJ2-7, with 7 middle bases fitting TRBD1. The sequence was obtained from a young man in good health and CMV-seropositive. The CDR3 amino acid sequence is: CASSPTGFYEQYF. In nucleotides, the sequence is TGTGCCAGCAGTCCGACAGGGTTCTACGAGCAGTACTTC.